Listed here are 13 T cell receptor beta chains from one sample, sequenced in a study of blood T cell repertoires in COVID-19 (dated by TCRdb to about 2020). The protocol used for the library was the immunoSEQ multiplex PCR assay. TCRdb re-hosts the immuneACCESS table, in-frame sequences only. Its copies lack some clones; in the studies checked, an unresolved V gene accounts for under half of them, and the cause for the rest is not known. For this sample there are roughly 180,000 clones; about nine tenths appear just once. The ten largest clonotypes hold roughly 20% of the sample. Sequencing was carried out using peripheral blood. The receptors stem from a man aged 65-85 years with active or convalescent COVID-19.

The chain uses TRBV5-6 and TRBJ1-2; D remains ambiguous. The ends were cut back, 7 bases at V and 8 bases at J, with 21 bases in the middle. Germline V CDR1 and CDR2: SGHDT, YYEEEE. The CDR3 contains 14 residues. The CDR3 DNA follows: TGTGCCAGCCATGACGCGGGCGGACCGCGGGGCTACACCTTC. Translated: CASHDAGGPRGYTF.

This clone has only a few counts. Here the CDR3 DNA reads TGTGCCAGCAGCTTAGAACCGGGACAGCCTAGGCCCCAGCATTTT. Translation gives CASSLEPGQPRPQHF. The gene calls are TRBV5-4 and TRBJ1-5; the match to TRBD1 covers 7 bases. CDR1 and CDR2 (germline): SGHNT, YYREEE (reference sequence). V trimming: 2 bases; J trimming: 9 bases; junction bases outside the gene matches: 11. There are 15 residues in the CDR3.

In this sample, this clone turned up once. The chain employs TRBV14 and TRBJ1-2; D not resolved. The CDR3 spans 14 residues. V was cut by 2 bases and J by 0 bases, with 7 bases left in between. The germline V gene encodes CDR1 SGHDN and CDR2 FVKESK. The chain's CDR3 is CASSQSSTNYGYTF. The CDR3 DNA reads TGTGCCAGCAGCCAATCATCCACTAACTATGGCTACACCTTC.

The J gene is TRBJ2-5, the V gene TRBV5-5; D not resolved. From germline, CDR1 is SGHKS and CDR2 YYEKEE (reference sequence). There are 15 residues in the CDR3. Deletions cut 3 bases from V and 0 bases from J, with 12 bases between. Here the CDR3 DNA reads TGTGCCAGCAGCTCCGGCCAGGTCCACCAAGAGACCCAGTACTTC. Translation: CASSSGQVHQETQYF.

CDR3 coding DNA: TGTGCCAGCAGCAGGGGGCTGGGGACTGAAGCTTTCTTT. It codes for CASSRGLGTEAFF. The chain has TRBV6-5 and TRBJ1-1; 8 bases match TRBD1. CDR1 and CDR2 from the germline V gene are MNHEY and SVGAGI. This CDR3 has 13 amino acids. Losses at the gene ends were 6 bases for V and 5 bases for J; bases not matched to a gene: 5.

The V call is TRBV27, the J call TRBJ2-1; a weak D match, TRBD1 (6 bases). Germline loops: CDR1 MNHEY, CDR2 SMNVEV (reference sequence). Deletions cut 5 bases from V and 8 bases from J, with 16 bases between. The CDR3 is made up of 14 amino acids. In nucleotides, the CDR3 is TGTGCCAGCAGTCCCCAACAGGGAATCGATGAGCAGTTCTTC. Its translation is CASSPQQGIDEQFF.

CDR3: CSAPQAMGYTF. Here the CDR3 DNA reads TGCAGTGCTCCCCAAGCCATGGGCTACACCTTC. The V and J genes are TRBV20-1 and TRBJ1-2; D gene uncertain. Trimming stripped 5 bases from V and 8 bases from J, with 12 bases between. Germline values: CDR1 DFQATT, CDR2 SNEGSKA (reference sequence). The CDR3 covers 11 residues.

The chain is built from TRBV7-9 and TRBJ1-3, with unresolved D. Germline V CDR1 and CDR2: SEHNR, FQNEAQ (reference sequence). The CDR3 loop spans 19 amino acids. With 4 bases removed from V and 4 bases from J, the gap between germline ends came to 26 bases. The CDR3 nucleotides read TGTGCCAGCAGCTCTCCTCCCCTCCAGGTGCCCACGCGCGGAAACACCATATATTTT. Protein: CASSSPPLQVPTRGNTIYF.

The chain is built from TRBV6-5 and TRBJ1-1; D not certain. The V gene's germline CDR1 is MNHEY and CDR2 SVGAGI. This CDR3 is built from 14 residues. The V end lost 5 bases, the J end lost 6 bases, and 16 bases lay between the germline ends. The CDR3 sequence is CASSIVSLGSEAFF. The CDR3 coding sequence is TGTGCCAGCAGTATAGTGAGCCTCGGTTCTGAAGCTTTCTTT.

The CDR3 loop reads CASSGTNQGAGNTIYF. The CDR3 DNA is TGTGCCAGCAGCGGCACCAATCAGGGGGCTGGAAACACCATATATTTT. The chain employs TRBV9 and TRBJ1-3; 7 nucleotides align to TRBD1. Looked up from germline, CDR1 is SGDLS and CDR2 is YYNGEE. The CDR3 sequence is 16 residues long. The V and J ends lost 3 bases and 2 bases, in that order; junction bases with no gene match: 8.

This sequence joins TRBV6-2 or TRBV6-3 and TRBJ1-5; D possibly corresponds to TRBD1 (6 bases). Germline-derived CDR1 and CDR2 are MNHEY and SVGEGT. CDR3 length: 15 amino acids. V lost 2 bases and J 7 bases, leaving 15 bases between the germline ends. The CDR3 bases are TGTGCCAGCAGTTACGCAAGGGGGACGGGACAGCCCCAGCATTTT. Its translation: CASSYARGTGQPQHF.

The chain employs TRBV29-1 and TRBJ2-1, with TRBD1 as a possible D gene (7 bases). This CDR3 has 13 amino acids. V lost 7 bases to trimming and J lost 6 bases, with 16 bases between them. Germline V lookup: CDR1 SQVTM, CDR2 ANQGSEA. The CDR3 sequence: CSAGGQYSNEQFF. CDR3 sequence (DNA): TGCAGCGCCGGGGGACAGTACTCCAATGAGCAGTTCTTC.

The chain joins TRBV10-2 to TRBJ1-2; D uncertain. The CDR3 has 12 amino acids. Trimming took off 5 bases at V and 4 bases at J, with 8 bases between the two ends. CDR1 is WSHSY and CDR2 is SAAADI in the germline V gene. The CDR3 loop is CASSRGLYGYTF. As DNA, the CDR3 is TGCGCCAGCAGTCGTGGCCTCTATGGCTACACCTTC.